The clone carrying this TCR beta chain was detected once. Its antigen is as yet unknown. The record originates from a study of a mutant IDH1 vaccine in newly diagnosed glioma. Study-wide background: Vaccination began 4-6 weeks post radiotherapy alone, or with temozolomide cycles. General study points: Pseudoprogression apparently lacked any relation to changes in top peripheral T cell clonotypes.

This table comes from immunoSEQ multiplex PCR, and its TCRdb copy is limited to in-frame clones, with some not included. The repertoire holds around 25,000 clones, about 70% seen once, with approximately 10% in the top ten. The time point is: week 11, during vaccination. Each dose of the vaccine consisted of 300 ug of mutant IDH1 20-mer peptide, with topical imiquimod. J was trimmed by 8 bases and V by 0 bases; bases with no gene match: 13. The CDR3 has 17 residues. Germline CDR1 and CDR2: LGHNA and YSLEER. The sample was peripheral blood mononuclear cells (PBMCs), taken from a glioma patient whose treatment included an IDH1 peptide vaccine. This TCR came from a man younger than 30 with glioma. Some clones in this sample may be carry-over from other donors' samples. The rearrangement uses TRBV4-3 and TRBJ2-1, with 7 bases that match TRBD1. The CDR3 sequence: CASSQDRSQGVWDEQFF. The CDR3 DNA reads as TGCGCCAGCAGCCAAGATAGGAGCCAGGGGGTATGGGATGAGCAGTTCTTC.